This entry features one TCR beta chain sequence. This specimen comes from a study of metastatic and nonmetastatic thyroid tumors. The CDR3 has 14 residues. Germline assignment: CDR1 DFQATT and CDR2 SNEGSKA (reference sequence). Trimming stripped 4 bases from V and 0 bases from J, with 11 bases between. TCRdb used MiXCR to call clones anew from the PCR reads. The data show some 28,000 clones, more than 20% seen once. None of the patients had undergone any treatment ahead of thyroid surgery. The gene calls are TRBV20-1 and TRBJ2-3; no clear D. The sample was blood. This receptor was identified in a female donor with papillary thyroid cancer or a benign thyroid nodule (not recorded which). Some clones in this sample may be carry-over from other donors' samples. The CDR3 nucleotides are TGCAGTGCTACTAAGGCCTCCAGCACAGATACGCAGTATTTT. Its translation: CSATKASSTDTQYF.